The rows below give T cell receptor beta chains drawn from one sample of a study of vaccination and CD4 T cells after COVID-19. These receptors have no identified antigens. Via MiXCR, TCRdb re-called the PCR reads, giving one row per CDR3 protein. The sample comprises 15,000 to 20,000 distinct CDR3 sequences, about 61% of which are singletons, and about 10% rests with the top ten. Sequences were obtained from CD4+ T cells from blood, cultured in vitro. These TCRs come from a human donor who had recovered from COVID-19. The CDR3 runs from the conserved cysteine through the conserved F or W. A D gene is named only where the DNA matches it firmly. Only some rows state a clone size, as once, few, many or a class for expanded clones.

CDR3 DNA: TGCAGTGCTAGAGGGCGAAACCTAAACTATGGCTACACCTTC; CDR3 protein: CSARGRNLNYGYTF; clone size: -; J gene: TRBJ1-2; D gene: -; V gene: TRBV20-1
CDR3 DNA: TGCGCCAGCAGCTTGGGAGGAACAGAGACCCAGTACTTC; CDR3 protein: CASSLGGTETQYF; clone size: once; J gene: TRBJ2-5; D gene: -; V gene: TRBV5-1
CDR3 DNA: TGCAGTGCTCGGGGACGGTTCTATAATTCACCCCTCCACTTT; CDR3 protein: CSARGRFYNSPLHF; clone size: -; J gene: TRBJ1-6; D gene: -; V gene: TRBV20-1
CDR3 DNA: TGCAGTGCTAGAGAGTCGTTGGGATACAATGAGCAGTTCTTC; CDR3 protein: CSARESLGYNEQFF; clone size: -; J gene: TRBJ2-1; D gene: -; V gene: TRBV20-1
CDR3 DNA: TGCGCCAGCCAGGGGCAGGGCGACACTGAAGCTTTCTTT; CDR3 protein: CASQGQGDTEAFF; clone size: few; J gene: TRBJ1-1; D gene: -; V gene: TRBV10-1
CDR3 DNA: TGTGCCAGCAGTTTCACAGTGAATAGCAATCAGCCCCAGCATTTT; CDR3 protein: CASSFTVNSNQPQHF; clone size: -; J gene: TRBJ1-5; D gene: -; V gene: TRBV12-3/TRBV12-4
CDR3 DNA: TGTGCCATCAAAGGACAGGGAAACACTGAAGCTTTCTTT; CDR3 protein: CAIKGQGNTEAFF; clone size: -; J gene: TRBJ1-1; D gene: TRBD1; V gene: TRBV10-3
CDR3 DNA: TGTGCCAGCAGTGCGGGACTAGCGGGAGCCAATGAGCAGTTCTTC; CDR3 protein: CASSAGLAGANEQFF; clone size: few; J gene: TRBJ2-1; D gene: TRBD2; V gene: TRBV6-1
CDR3 DNA: TGTGCCACCAGTGGTCCAGAGAACACCGGGGAGCTGTTTTTT; CDR3 protein: CATSGPENTGELFF; clone size: -; J gene: TRBJ2-2; D gene: -; V gene: TRBV24-1
CDR3 DNA: TGTGCCAGCGGTGGCGGACATACGCAGTATTTT; CDR3 protein: CASGGGHTQYF; clone size: -; J gene: TRBJ2-3; D gene: -; V gene: TRBV6-1
CDR3 DNA: TGTGCCAGCAGATTAAGACAGGGGGGTGGCTACACCTTC; CDR3 protein: CASRLRQGGGYTF; clone size: -; J gene: TRBJ1-2; D gene: TRBD1; V gene: TRBV7-3
CDR3 DNA: TGTGCCAGTCGACTGGACGCCAGCCAAGAGACCCAGTACTTC; CDR3 protein: CASRLDASQETQYF; clone size: -; J gene: TRBJ2-5; D gene: -; V gene: TRBV19
CDR3 DNA: TGCAGTGCCACAGGGGGTAAAAACATTCAGTACTTC; CDR3 protein: CSATGGKNIQYF; clone size: -; J gene: TRBJ2-4; D gene: TRBD1; V gene: TRBV20-1
CDR3 DNA: TGTGCCAGCACCCGGAGTGGGGGATGGGACGAGCAGTACTTC; CDR3 protein: CASTRSGGWDEQYF; clone size: -; J gene: TRBJ2-7; D gene: -; V gene: TRBV6-1
CDR3 DNA: TGCGCCAGCAGTTTCAGCGGGAGTAGAGATACGCAGTATTTT; CDR3 protein: CASSFSGSRDTQYF; clone size: -; J gene: TRBJ2-3; D gene: TRBD2; V gene: TRBV10-1
CDR3 DNA: TGTGCCAGCAGCCCACGACAGGATGGCTACACCTTC; CDR3 protein: CASSPRQDGYTF; clone size: -; J gene: TRBJ1-2; D gene: -; V gene: TRBV7-3
CDR3 DNA: TGTGCCAGCAGTGCCGGGACCGGGAGTCAGCCCCAGCATTTT; CDR3 protein: CASSAGTGSQPQHF; clone size: few; J gene: TRBJ1-5; D gene: -; V gene: TRBV6-1
CDR3 DNA: TGCAGCGTCGCCCGAGGGGGCGAAAGAGGCTACACCTTC; CDR3 protein: CSVARGGERGYTF; clone size: -; J gene: TRBJ1-2; D gene: TRBD1; V gene: TRBV29-1
CDR3 DNA: TGTGCCAGTAGTATAGAGAAACAGGGGCGTTATGGCTACACCTTC; CDR3 protein: CASSIEKQGRYGYTF; clone size: -; J gene: TRBJ1-2; D gene: TRBD1; V gene: TRBV19
CDR3 DNA: TGTGCCAGCACCCTCCCGACTAGCGGGAGTTCCTACGAGCAGTACTTC; CDR3 protein: CASTLPTSGSSYEQYF; clone size: -; J gene: TRBJ2-7; D gene: TRBD2; V gene: TRBV6-1
CDR3 DNA: TGTGCCACCAGTGATTCTCTAGGCCAGACAGATACGCAGTATTTT; CDR3 protein: CATSDSLGQTDTQYF; clone size: -; J gene: TRBJ2-3; D gene: -; V gene: TRBV24-1
CDR3 DNA: TGTGCCTGGAGGGTGGGAGGGTCCGGGGCAGATACGCAGTATTTT; CDR3 protein: CAWRVGGSGADTQYF; clone size: -; J gene: TRBJ2-3; D gene: TRBD2; V gene: TRBV30
CDR3 DNA: TGTGCCAGCTCACCACACAGGGATCACGAGCAGTACTTC; CDR3 protein: CASSPHRDHEQYF; clone size: -; J gene: TRBJ2-7; D gene: -; V gene: TRBV18
CDR3 DNA: TGTGCCCTTCGGGACACGCCTATGGATGGCTACACCTTC; CDR3 protein: CALRDTPMDGYTF; clone size: -; J gene: TRBJ1-2; D gene: -; V gene: TRBV12-3/TRBV12-4
CDR3 DNA: TGTGCCAGCAAGCCCTCTGGGACAGGCACCCTTGGTGAAGCTTTCTTT; CDR3 protein: CASKPSGTGTLGEAFF; clone size: -; J gene: TRBJ1-1; D gene: TRBD1; V gene: TRBV7-9
CDR3 DNA: TGCAGTGCTAGCCTCTACGGCGGGGAGCTGTTTTTT; CDR3 protein: CSASLYGGELFF; clone size: -; J gene: TRBJ2-2; D gene: -; V gene: TRBV20-1
CDR3 DNA: TGTGCCAGCAGTGAGGGCGTTGTTTGGGGGGGGCGATCCTACGAGCAGTACTTC; CDR3 protein: CASSEGVVWGGRSYEQYF; clone size: -; J gene: TRBJ2-7; D gene: -; V gene: TRBV2
CDR3 DNA: TGCAGTGCTAGGCCCGGGGGGACTAGGAATACCGGGGAGCTGTTTTTT; CDR3 protein: CSARPGGTRNTGELFF; clone size: few; J gene: TRBJ2-2; D gene: TRBD2; V gene: TRBV20-1
CDR3 DNA: TGTGCCACCAGTGACGCCTCGGGTAGCGGGAGGGCCTCCGGGGAGCTGTTTTTT; CDR3 protein: CATSDASGSGRASGELFF; clone size: -; J gene: TRBJ2-2; D gene: TRBD2; V gene: TRBV24-1
CDR3 DNA: TGTGCCAGCAGTGCACGAGGGGGCCCGAACACTGAAGCTTTCTTT; CDR3 protein: CASSARGGPNTEAFF; clone size: -; J gene: TRBJ1-1; D gene: TRBD1; V gene: TRBV6-2/TRBV6-3
CDR3 DNA: TGCGCCAGCAGCTTTGCGGAGGGGTCCGGGGAGCTGTTTTTT; CDR3 protein: CASSFAEGSGELFF; clone size: -; J gene: TRBJ2-2; D gene: -; V gene: TRBV5-1
CDR3 DNA: TGTGCCAGCAGTTATTCTAGCGGGTTCTCTGGGGCCAACGTCCTGACTTTC; CDR3 protein: CASSYSSGFSGANVLTF; clone size: few; J gene: TRBJ2-6; D gene: TRBD2; V gene: TRBV6-5
CDR3 DNA: TGTGCCAGCAGTTACCGAGGTGATCAAGAGACCCAGTACTTC; CDR3 protein: CASSYRGDQETQYF; clone size: once; J gene: TRBJ2-5; D gene: -; V gene: TRBV6-5